Listed below are T cell receptor beta chains from one sample, sequenced in a study of patients and donors after allogeneic stem cell transplantation. TCRdb reprocessed the RT-PCR reads with MiXCR, giving one entry per CDR3 protein. The sample lists hundreds of thousands of distinct CDR3 sequences, 15% to 20% seen once, with 7.2% in the top ten. The sample consisted of blood, either unsorted or a sorted T cell fraction (not recorded which). These receptors all come from a human donor who was either an allogeneic HSCT recipient or a stem cell or donor lymphocyte infusion donor (not recorded which). It is not recorded whose cells these are; they may come from a transplant donor. Both conserved end residues are part of each CDR3. Each record gives: D gene, J gene, clone size, V gene, CDR3 protein, CDR3 DNA. D genes are given only for firm matches. The size of a clone is reported for some rows only, either as once, few or many, or as a class for expanded clones.

>NA|TRBJ1-2|few|TRBV12-3/TRBV12-4
CASSLGGIADIRYGYTF
TGTGCCAGCAGTCTAGGGGGTATTGCTGACATTCGCTATGGCTACACCTTC
>TRBD1|TRBJ1-4|NA|TRBV6-1
CASRIRGTGVEKLFF
TGTGCCAGCAGAATTCGCGGGACAGGGGTTGAAAAACTGTTTTTT
>NA|TRBJ2-2|NA|TRBV7-2
CASSLKKSGELFF
TGTGCCAGCAGCTTAAAGAAATCCGGGGAGCTGTTTTTT
>NA|TRBJ2-3|once|TRBV4-2
CASSQSPLVHGLTDTQYF
TGTGCCAGCAGCCAAAGCCCGCTAGTCCACGGTCTCACAGATACGCAGTATTTT
>TRBD1|TRBJ1-2|NA|TRBV6-1
CASSASMTGVGGYTF
TGTGCCAGCAGTGCCTCTATGACAGGGGTAGGTGGCTACACCTTC
>NA|TRBJ1-2|NA|TRBV6-1
CASSTLGRGYGYTF
TGTGCCAGCAGTACCTTGGGCCGCGGCTATGGCTACACCTTC
>NA|TRBJ2-1|NA|TRBV20-1
CSASRGRQFF
TGCAGTGCTAGTCGCGGCAGGCAGTTCTTC
>NA|TRBJ2-4|few|TRBV5-1
CASSLGGLALAKNIQYF
TGCGCCAGCAGCTTAGGTGGGCTAGCCCTAGCCAAAAACATTCAGTACTTC
>NA|TRBJ2-3|many|TRBV12-3/TRBV12-4
CASSFEGRDTDTQYF
TGTGCCAGCAGTTTTGAGGGACGAGACACAGATACGCAGTATTTT
>TRBD2|TRBJ2-2|few|TRBV2
CASSEAGLVSSGELFF
TGTGCCAGCAGTGAAGCGGGACTAGTGAGTTCCGGGGAGCTGTTTTTT
>NA|TRBJ2-7|NA|TRBV20-1
CSARPGTHSYEQYF
TGCAGTGCTAGACCCGGGACTCACTCCTACGAGCAGTACTTC
>TRBD1|TRBJ1-5|few|TRBV6-2/TRBV6-3
CASERTGKGQPQHF
TGTGCAAGCGAGAGGACAGGGAAGGGTCAGCCCCAGCATTTT
>TRBD1|TRBJ2-4|few|TRBV12-3/TRBV12-4
CASSSLRDRVTKNIQYF
TGTGCCAGCAGTTCTCTCCGGGACAGGGTCACCAAAAACATTCAGTACTTC
>NA|TRBJ2-2|many|TRBV10-3
CAISELGQELFF
TGTGCCATCAGTGAGTTGGGACAGGAGCTGTTTTTT
>NA|TRBJ1-1|NA|TRBV11-2
CASSLVEGVTEAFF
TGTGCCAGCAGCTTAGTTGAGGGAGTGACTGAAGCTTTCTTT
>NA|TRBJ1-6|NA|TRBV15
CATSRDSGGDSPLHF
TGTGCCACCAGCAGAGATAGCGGGGGGGATTCACCCCTCCACTTT
>NA|TRBJ2-1|many|TRBV12-3/TRBV12-4
CASSVTEGQQFF
TGTGCCAGCAGCGTAACGGAAGGGCAGCAGTTCTTC
>NA|TRBJ2-1|many|TRBV7-2
CASSPRDGYNEQFF
TGTGCCAGCAGCCCCCGGGACGGATACAATGAGCAGTTCTTC